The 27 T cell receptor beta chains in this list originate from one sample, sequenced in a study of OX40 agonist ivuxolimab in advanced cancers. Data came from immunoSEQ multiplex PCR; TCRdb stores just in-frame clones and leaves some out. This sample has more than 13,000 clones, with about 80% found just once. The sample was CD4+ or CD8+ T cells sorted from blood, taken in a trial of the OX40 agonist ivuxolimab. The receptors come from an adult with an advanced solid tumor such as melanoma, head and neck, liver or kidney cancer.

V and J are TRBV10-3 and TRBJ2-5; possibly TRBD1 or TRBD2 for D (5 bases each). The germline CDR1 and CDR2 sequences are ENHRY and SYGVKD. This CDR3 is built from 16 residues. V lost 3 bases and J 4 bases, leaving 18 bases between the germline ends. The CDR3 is CAISDDGATFGETQYF. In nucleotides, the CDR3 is TGTGCCATCAGTGACGACGGGGCCACCTTCGGAGAGACCCAGTACTTC.

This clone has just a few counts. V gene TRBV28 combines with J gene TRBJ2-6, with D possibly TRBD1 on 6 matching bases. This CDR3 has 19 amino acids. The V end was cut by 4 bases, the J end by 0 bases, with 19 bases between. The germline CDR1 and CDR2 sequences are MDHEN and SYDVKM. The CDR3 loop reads CASSSWTETPLSGANVLTF. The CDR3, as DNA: TGTGCCAGCAGTTCCTGGACAGAGACTCCTCTCTCTGGGGCCAACGTCCTGACTTTC.

CDR3 DNA: TGTGCTAGTGGTCCTCTTGGGGTTCGGGGCTACACCTTC. Residues: CASGPLGVRGYTF. This sequence joins TRBV12-5 and TRBJ1-2; D gene unclear. V lost 5 bases to trimming and J lost 8 bases, with 15 bases between them. The V gene's germline CDR1 is LGHNT and CDR2 FRNRAP. The CDR3 length is 13 residues.

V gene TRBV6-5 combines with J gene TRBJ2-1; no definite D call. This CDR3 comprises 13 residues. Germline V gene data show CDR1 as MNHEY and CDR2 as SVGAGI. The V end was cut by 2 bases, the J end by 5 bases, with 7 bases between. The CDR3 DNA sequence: TGTGCCAGCAGTTACACCCCCCACAATGAGCAGTTCTTC. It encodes CASSYTPHNEQFF.

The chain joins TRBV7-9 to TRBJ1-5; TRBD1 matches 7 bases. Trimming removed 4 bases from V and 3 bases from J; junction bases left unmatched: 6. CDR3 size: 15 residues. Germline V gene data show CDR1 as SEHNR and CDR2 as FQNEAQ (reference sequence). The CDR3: CASSSRDSLNQPQHF. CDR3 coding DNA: TGTGCCAGCAGCTCCCGGGACAGTCTCAATCAGCCCCAGCATTTT. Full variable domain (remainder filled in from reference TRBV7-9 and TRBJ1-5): DTGVSQNPRHKITKRGQNVTFRCDPISEHNRLYWYRQTLGQGPEFLTYFQNEAQLEKSRLLSDRFSAERPKGSFSTLEIQRTEQGDSAMYLCASSSRDSLNQPQHFGDGTRLSIL.

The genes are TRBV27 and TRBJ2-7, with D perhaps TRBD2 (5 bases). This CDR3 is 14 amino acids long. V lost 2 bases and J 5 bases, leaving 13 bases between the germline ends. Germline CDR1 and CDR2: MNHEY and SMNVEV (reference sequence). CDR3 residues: CASSLGGRLNEQYF. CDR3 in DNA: TGTGCCAGCAGTTTAGGCGGCAGACTAAACGAGCAGTACTTC.

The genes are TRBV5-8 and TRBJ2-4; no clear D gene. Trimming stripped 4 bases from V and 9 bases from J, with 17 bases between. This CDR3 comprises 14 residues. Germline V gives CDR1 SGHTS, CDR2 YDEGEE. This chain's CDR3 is CASSPGSSRSIQYF. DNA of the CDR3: TGTGCCAGCAGCCCCGGGTCCTCCCGAAGCATTCAGTACTTC.

The CDR3 DNA reads as TGTGCCAGCGGCCCGGGACAAGGCACCAGTGGCTACACCTTC. Its protein product is CASGPGQGTSGYTF. This chain connects TRBV5-4 to TRBJ1-2; D possibly corresponds to TRBD1 (6 bases). This CDR3 region has 14 residues. The V end lost 7 bases, the J end lost 7 bases, and 20 bases lay between the germline ends. Germline V gene sequence: CDR1 SGHNT, CDR2 YYREEE (reference sequence). Full variable domain (remainder filled in from reference TRBV5-4 and TRBJ1-2): ETGVTQSPTHLIKTRGQQVTLRCSSQSGHNTVSWYQQALGQGPQFIFQYYREEENGRGNFPPRFSGLQFPNYSSELNVNALELDDSALYLCASGPGQGTSGYTFGSGTRLTVV.

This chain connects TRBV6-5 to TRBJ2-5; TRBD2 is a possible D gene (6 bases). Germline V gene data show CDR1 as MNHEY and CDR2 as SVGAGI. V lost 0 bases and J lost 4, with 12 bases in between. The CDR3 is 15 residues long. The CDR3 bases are TGTGCCAGCAGTTACTCCGGCGGGGTCTTAGAGACCCAGTACTTC. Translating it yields CASSYSGGVLETQYF.

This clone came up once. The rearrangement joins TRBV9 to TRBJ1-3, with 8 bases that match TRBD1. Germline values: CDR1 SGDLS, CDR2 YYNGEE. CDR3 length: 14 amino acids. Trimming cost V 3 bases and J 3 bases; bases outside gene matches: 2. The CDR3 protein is CASSAGTGGNTIYF. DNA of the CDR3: TGTGCCAGCAGCGCCGGGACAGGTGGAAACACCATATATTTT.

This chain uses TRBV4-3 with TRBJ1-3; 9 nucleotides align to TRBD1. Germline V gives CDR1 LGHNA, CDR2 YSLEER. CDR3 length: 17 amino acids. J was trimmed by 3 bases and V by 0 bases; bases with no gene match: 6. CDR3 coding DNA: TGCGCCAGCAGCCAAGATTTGGGGACAGGGAGTGGAAACACCATATATTTT. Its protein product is CASSQDLGTGSGNTIYF.

The CDR3 DNA follows: TGCGCCAGCAGCCAAGATGGGAAGGTCTCCTACAATGAGCAGTTCTTC. Translated: CASSQDGKVSYNEQFF. The rearrangement joins TRBV4-3 to TRBJ2-1; D call uncertain. Between the trimmed V and J ends, which lost 0 bases and 0 bases, there was a span of 9 bases. Germline assignment: CDR1 LGHNA and CDR2 YSLEER. CDR3 length equals 16 residues.

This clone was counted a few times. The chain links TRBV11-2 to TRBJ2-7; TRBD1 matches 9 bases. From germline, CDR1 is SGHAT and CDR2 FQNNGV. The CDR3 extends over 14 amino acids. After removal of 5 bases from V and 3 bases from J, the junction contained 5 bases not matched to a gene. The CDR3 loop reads CASSIPGQGYEQYF. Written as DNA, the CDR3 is TGTGCCAGCAGCATTCCGGGACAGGGCTACGAGCAGTACTTC. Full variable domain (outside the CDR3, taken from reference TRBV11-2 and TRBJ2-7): EAGVAQSPRYKIIEKRQSVAFWCNPISGHATLYWYQQILGQGPKLLIQFQNNGVVDDSQLPKDRFSAERLKGVDSTLKIQPAKLEDSAVYLCASSIPGQGYEQYFGPGTRLTVT.

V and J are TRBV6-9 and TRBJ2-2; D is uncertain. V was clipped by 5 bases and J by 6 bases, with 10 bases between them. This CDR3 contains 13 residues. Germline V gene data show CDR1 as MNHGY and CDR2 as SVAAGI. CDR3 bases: TGTGCCAGCAGTCCACTAAACCCCGGGGAGCTGTTTTTT. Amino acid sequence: CASSPLNPGELFF.

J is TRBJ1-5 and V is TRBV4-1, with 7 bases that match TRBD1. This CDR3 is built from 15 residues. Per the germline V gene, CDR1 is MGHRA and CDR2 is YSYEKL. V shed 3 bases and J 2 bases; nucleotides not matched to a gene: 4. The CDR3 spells CASSHAGQGNQPQHF. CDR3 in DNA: TGCGCCAGCAGCCATGCTGGACAGGGCAATCAGCCCCAGCATTTT.

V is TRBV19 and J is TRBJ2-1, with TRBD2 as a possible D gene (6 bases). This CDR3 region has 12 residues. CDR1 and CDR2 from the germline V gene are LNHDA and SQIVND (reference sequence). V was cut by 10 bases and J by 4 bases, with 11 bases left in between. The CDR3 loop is CAMTRRYNEQFF. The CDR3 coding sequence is TGTGCCATGACTAGAAGGTACAATGAGCAGTTCTTC.

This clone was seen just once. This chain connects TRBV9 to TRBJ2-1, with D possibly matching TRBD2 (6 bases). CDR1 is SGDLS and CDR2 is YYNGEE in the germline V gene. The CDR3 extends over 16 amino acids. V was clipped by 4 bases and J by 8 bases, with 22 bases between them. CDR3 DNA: TGTGCCAGCAGCCCGGGGGTAGTCTCCGTCTTAGATGAGCAGTTCTTC. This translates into CASSPGVVSVLDEQFF. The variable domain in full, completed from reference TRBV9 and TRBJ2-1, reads DSGVTQTPKHLITATGQRVTLRCSPRSGDLSVYWYQQSLDQGLQFLIQYYNGEERAKGNILERFSAQQFPDLHSELNLSSLELGDSALYFCASSPGVVSVLDEQFFGPGTRLTVL.

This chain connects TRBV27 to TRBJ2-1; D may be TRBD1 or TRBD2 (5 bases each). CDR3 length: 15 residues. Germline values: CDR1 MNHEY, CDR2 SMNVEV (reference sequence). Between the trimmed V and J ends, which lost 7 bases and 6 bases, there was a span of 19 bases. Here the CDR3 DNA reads TGTGCCAGCACCCTGAGTGGCCCGAGGGGCAATGAGCAGTTCTTC. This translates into CASTLSGPRGNEQFF.

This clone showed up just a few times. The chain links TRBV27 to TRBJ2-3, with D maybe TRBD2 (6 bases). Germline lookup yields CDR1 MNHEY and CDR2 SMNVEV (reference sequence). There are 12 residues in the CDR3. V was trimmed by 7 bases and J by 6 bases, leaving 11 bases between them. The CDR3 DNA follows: TGTGCCAGCAAGCCTAGCGCTGATACGCAGTATTTT. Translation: CASKPSADTQYF.

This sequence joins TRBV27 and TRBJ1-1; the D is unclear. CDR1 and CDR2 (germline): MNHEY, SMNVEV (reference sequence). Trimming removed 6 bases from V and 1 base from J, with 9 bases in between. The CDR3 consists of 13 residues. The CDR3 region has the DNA TGTGCCAGCAGGAACAAAGGGAACACTGAAGCTTTCTTT. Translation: CASRNKGNTEAFF.

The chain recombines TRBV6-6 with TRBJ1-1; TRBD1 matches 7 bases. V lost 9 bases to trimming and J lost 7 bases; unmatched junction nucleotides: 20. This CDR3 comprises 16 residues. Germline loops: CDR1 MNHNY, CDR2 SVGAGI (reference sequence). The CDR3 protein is CASTLRAGGFNDEAFF. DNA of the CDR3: TGTGCCAGTACCCTCCGGGCAGGGGGTTTCAACGATGAAGCTTTCTTT.

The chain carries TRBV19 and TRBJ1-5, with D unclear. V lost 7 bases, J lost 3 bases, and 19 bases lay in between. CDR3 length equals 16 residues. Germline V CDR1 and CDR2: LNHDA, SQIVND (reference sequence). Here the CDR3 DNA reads TGTGCCAGTACCCTGGCGTGGGGAGGGTTCAATCAGCCCCAGCATTTT. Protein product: CASTLAWGGFNQPQHF.

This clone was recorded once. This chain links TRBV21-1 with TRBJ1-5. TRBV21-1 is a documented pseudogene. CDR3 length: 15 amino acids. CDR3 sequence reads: CASTSGLDSNQPQHF. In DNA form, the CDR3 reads TGTGCCAGTACATCCGGGCTCGATAGCAATCAGCCCCAGCATTTT.

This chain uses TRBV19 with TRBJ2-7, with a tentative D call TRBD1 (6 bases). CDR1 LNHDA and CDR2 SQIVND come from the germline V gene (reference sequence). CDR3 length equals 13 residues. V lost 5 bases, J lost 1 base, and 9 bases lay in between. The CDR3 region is CASSAGQSYEQYF. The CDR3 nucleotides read TGTGCCAGTAGTGCCGGACAGTCCTACGAGCAGTACTTC.

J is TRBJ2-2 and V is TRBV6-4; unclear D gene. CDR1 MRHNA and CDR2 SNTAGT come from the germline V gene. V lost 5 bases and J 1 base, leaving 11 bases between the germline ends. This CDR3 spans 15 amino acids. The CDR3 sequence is CASSPSAGNTGELFF. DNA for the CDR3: TGTGCCAGCAGTCCCAGCGCTGGGAACACCGGGGAGCTGTTTTTT.

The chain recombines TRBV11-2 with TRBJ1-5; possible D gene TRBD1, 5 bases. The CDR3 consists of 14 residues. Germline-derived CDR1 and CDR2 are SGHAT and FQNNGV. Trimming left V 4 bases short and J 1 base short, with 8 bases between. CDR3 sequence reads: CASSSWDSNQPQHF. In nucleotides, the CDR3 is TGTGCCAGCAGCTCTTGGGACAGCAATCAGCCCCAGCATTTT.

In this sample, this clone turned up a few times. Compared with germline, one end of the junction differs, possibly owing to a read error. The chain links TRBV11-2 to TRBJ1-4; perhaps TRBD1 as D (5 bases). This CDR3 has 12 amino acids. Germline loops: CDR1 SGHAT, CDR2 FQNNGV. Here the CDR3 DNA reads TGTGCCAGCAGCACCCAGGGCTCCCCCCCAAAATTT. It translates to CASSTQGSPPKF. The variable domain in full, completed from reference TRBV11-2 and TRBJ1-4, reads EAGVAQSPRYKIIEKRQSVAFWCNPISGHATLYWYQQILGQGPKLLIQFQNNGVVDDSQLPKDRFSAERLKGVDSTLKIQPAKLEDSAVYLCASSTQGSPPKFGSGTQLSVL.